The 26 T cell receptor beta chains below all came from one sample that was sequenced in a study of control samples from healthy donors and cancer patients (dated by TCRdb to the early 2020s). The library was prepared using the immunoSEQ multiplex PCR assay. The source is immuneACCESS, and TCRdb retained only in-frame sequences with V and J called. Part of the clones is not carried over; for the studies checked, unresolved V genes explain less than half of this, and the remainder is unexplained. The sample records about 84,000 clones, about 79% of which are singletons. 11% of the sample comes from the top ten. Sequences were obtained from PBMCs. The source of these receptors is a man between 60 and 70 years old with head and neck cancer.

The chain links TRBV6-2 or TRBV6-3 to TRBJ2-4, with 7 bases lining up with TRBD2. The V and J ends lost 5 bases and 0 bases, in that order; junction bases with no gene match: 10. The germline V gene encodes CDR1 MNHEY and CDR2 SVGEGT. The CDR3 has 17 amino acids. The CDR3 nucleotides are TGTGCCAGCAGTGGAGGGAGGGAAGTCATAGCCAAAAACATTCAGTACTTC. It specifies CASSGGREVIAKNIQYF.

In DNA, the CDR3 is TGTGCCAGCAGTTTAGGTGGTCTGCTCTACAATGAGCAGTTCTTC. Translated, it gives CASSLGGLLYNEQFF. This rearrangement joins TRBV28 to TRBJ2-1; D unresolved. CDR1 is MDHEN and CDR2 is SYDVKM in the germline V gene. CDR3 length: 15 residues. The ends were cut back, 2 bases at V and 3 bases at J, with 11 bases in the middle.

V gene TRBV5-1 combines with J gene TRBJ2-3; D may be TRBD1 (6 bases). The germline V gene has CDR1 SGHRS and CDR2 YFSETQ. The CDR3 loop spans 14 amino acids. V lost 0 bases and J 2 bases, leaving 7 bases between the germline ends. This chain's CDR3 is CASSLGTVTDTQYF. The CDR3 region has the DNA TGCGCCAGCAGCTTGGGGACAGTCACAGATACGCAGTATTTT.

The gene calls are TRBV9 and TRBJ2-3, with a weak D call TRBD2 (5 bases). This CDR3 comprises 15 residues. The V end was cut by 0 bases, the J end by 0 bases, with 8 bases between. Per the germline V gene, CDR1 is SGDLS and CDR2 is YYNGEE. In DNA, the CDR3 is TGTGCCAGCAGCGTAGAGGGCGGGAGCACAGATACGCAGTATTTT. As protein: CASSVEGGSTDTQYF.

The V and J genes are TRBV10-2 and TRBJ2-3, with TRBD1 matching over 10 bases. The CDR3 has 15 residues. V dropped 6 bases and J dropped 4; count of bases not matched to a gene: 7. Germline-derived CDR1 and CDR2 are WSHSY and SAAADI. The CDR3 DNA sequence: TGCGCCAGCAGAGACGGACAGGGGGGCGCAGATACGCAGTATTTT. It is translated as CASRDGQGGADTQYF.

The rearrangement joins TRBV29-1 to TRBJ2-1; tentatively, D is TRBD1 or TRBD2 (6 bases each). CDR1 and CDR2 (germline): SQVTM, ANQGSEA. CDR3 length equals 11 residues. Deletions cut 7 bases from V and 4 bases from J, with 8 bases between. CDR3 DNA sequence: TGCAGCGGAGGGGGGTACAATGAGCAGTTCTTC. Amino acid sequence: CSGGGYNEQFF.

The table lists this clone with a count of one. This chain connects TRBV6-1 to TRBJ2-7; D is possibly TRBD2 (7 bases). The ends were cut back, 2 bases at V and 9 bases at J, with 11 bases in the middle. The germline gives CDR1 MNHNS, CDR2 SASEGT. The CDR3 has 12 residues. The CDR3 region is CASSEMRGGQYF. The CDR3 nucleotides read TGTGCCAGCAGTGAAATGAGGGGGGGGCAGTACTTC.

Points on this clone: Relative to the germline gene, one junction end is altered; a read error may explain this. The chain carries TRBV7-9 and TRBJ2-7, with 9 bases that match TRBD2. CDR1 is SEHNR and CDR2 is FQNEAQ in the germline V gene (reference sequence). The CDR3 has 13 amino acids. The CDR3 DNA reads TGTGCCAGCAGCTTAGGGGCTAGCGGGGCTCGTGACTTC. This translates into CASSLGASGARDF.

This clone is a singleton in its sample. This chain joins TRBV12-5 and TRBJ2-1, with 9 bases that match TRBD2. Germline V gene sequence: CDR1 LGHNT, CDR2 FRNRAP. J lost 8 bases, V lost 1 base, and 9 bases had no gene match. The CDR3 covers 16 residues. CDR3 sequence reads: CASGLGEASGNHEQFF. In DNA, the CDR3 is TGTGCTAGTGGTTTGGGGGAAGCTAGCGGGAACCATGAGCAGTTCTTC.

This chain joins TRBV12-3 or TRBV12-4 and TRBJ2-2; D unresolved. The CDR3 spans 12 residues. Deletions cut 8 bases from V and 7 bases from J, with 11 bases between. The CDR3 nucleotides read TGTGCCAGCGCCCTTGGATACGGGGAGCTGTTTTTT. This gives the protein CASALGYGELFF.

The V and J genes are TRBV18 and TRBJ2-7, with 10 bases that match TRBD2. The CDR3 totals 15 residues. From germline, CDR1 is KGHSH and CDR2 LQKENI. V lost 0 bases to trimming and J lost 7 bases; unmatched junction nucleotides: 6. The CDR3 reads CASSPPGLAAREQYF. In DNA, the CDR3 is TGTGCCAGCTCACCACCAGGACTAGCGGCTCGGGAGCAGTACTTC.

This chain links TRBV28 with TRBJ1-4; TRBD1 matches at 7 bases. The CDR3 runs 16 residues. CDR1 is MDHEN, CDR2 SYDVKM, per germline. With V trimmed by 3 bases and J by 6 bases, 10 bases remained unmatched. CDR3 sequence reads: CASSFSGQVGDEKLFF. The CDR3 region has the DNA TGTGCCAGCAGTTTCTCTGGACAGGTGGGAGATGAAAAACTGTTTTTT.

In the case of this clone: The same CDR3 can be traced to other DNA sequences in this sample. The chain carries TRBV12-3 or TRBV12-4 and TRBJ2-3, with D possibly TRBD1 on 6 matching bases. Trimming stripped 3 bases from V and 6 bases from J, with 10 bases between. There are 13 residues in the CDR3. The CDR3 loop is CASSFLGADTQYF. For the CDR3, the DNA is TGTGCCAGCAGTTTCTTGGGGGCGGATACGCAGTATTTT.

The chain recombines TRBV29-1 with TRBJ1-1; D unclear. The V gene lost 2 bases and the J gene lost 2 bases, with 9 bases spanning the gap. The length of the CDR3 is 13 residues. Germline CDR1 reads SQVTM; CDR2 reads ANQGSEA. The CDR3 sequence is CSVEMSENTEAFF. The CDR3 bases are TGCAGCGTTGAAATGTCAGAAAACACTGAAGCTTTCTTT.

The chain recombines TRBV5-4 with TRBJ2-1, with 8 bases matching TRBD1. Germline values: CDR1 SGHNT, CDR2 YYREEE (reference sequence). V lost 0 bases, J lost 6 bases, and 8 bases stayed unmatched. The CDR3 consists of 16 residues. CDR3 bases: TGTGCCAGCAGCTTGGCGAGACAGGGGCTGATCAATGAGCAGTTCTTC. Protein: CASSLARQGLINEQFF.

The chain links TRBV5-1 to TRBJ1-2, with 7 bases aligning to TRBD1. Germline V gene lookup returns CDR1 SGHRS and CDR2 YFSETQ. CDR3 length: 14 residues. After removal of 4 bases from V and 4 bases from J, the junction contained 7 bases not matched to a gene. In DNA form, the CDR3 reads TGCGCCAGCAGCCTGACACAGGGGACCTATGGCTACACCTTC. Its protein product is CASSLTQGTYGYTF.

The V call is TRBV6-6, the J call TRBJ2-3; D not resolved. Germline V lookup: CDR1 MNHNY, CDR2 SVGAGI (reference sequence). This CDR3 is built from 12 residues. V was trimmed by 1 base and J by 6 bases, leaving 5 bases between them. For the CDR3, the DNA is TGTGCCAGCAGTTACTTCTCGGATACGCAGTATTTT. It codes for CASSYFSDTQYF.

The CDR3 bases are TGTGCCAGCAGCCGGCAACAGGGGGCGCTTGAGACCCAGTACTTC. Translating it yields CASSRQQGALETQYF. This rearrangement joins TRBV27 to TRBJ2-5, with 9 bases fitting TRBD1. Germline trimming cut 6 bases from V and 5 bases from J; bases unmatched to any gene: 10. The CDR3 loop spans 15 amino acids. Looked up from germline, CDR1 is MNHEY and CDR2 is SMNVEV (reference sequence).

This clone was counted a single time. The chain carries TRBV6-5 and TRBJ2-1; D call uncertain. CDR1 is MNHEY, CDR2 SVGAGI, per germline. The CDR3 runs to 16 residues. V was clipped by 0 bases and J by 0 bases, with 9 bases between them. In DNA, the CDR3 is TGTGCCAGCAGTTACTCGAACATCGGCTCCTACAATGAGCAGTTCTTC. It yields the protein CASSYSNIGSYNEQFF.

The chain uses TRBV19 and TRBJ2-7; no reliable D call. Trimming took 0 bases from V and 1 from J, leaving 10 bases between them. The CDR3 length is 15 residues. Germline CDR1 reads LNHDA; CDR2 reads SQIVND (reference sequence). The CDR3 bases are TGTGCCAGTAGTATAGAGGGCGGCCGATCCTACGAGCAGTACTTC. Its translation is CASSIEGGRSYEQYF.

The chain combines TRBV5-1 with TRBJ2-2; unclear D gene. Germline assignment: CDR1 SGHRS and CDR2 YFSETQ. With 6 bases removed from V and 0 bases from J, the gap between germline ends came to 15 bases. CDR3 length: 16 residues. This CDR3 is CASTPPGNPNTGELFF. In DNA, the CDR3 is TGCGCCAGCACCCCCCCGGGCAACCCGAACACCGGGGAGCTGTTTTTT. Full variable domain (rest looked up from reference TRBV5-1 and TRBJ2-2): KAGVTQTPRYLIKTRGQQVTLSCSPISGHRSVSWYQQTPGQGLQFLFEYFSETQRNKGNFPGRFSGRQFSNSRSEMNVSTLELGDSALYLCASTPPGNPNTGELFFGEGSRLTVL.

CDR3 region: CAARVDSASSYEQYF. Here the CDR3 DNA reads TGTGCCGCCCGGGTAGACAGTGCGAGCTCCTACGAGCAGTACTTC. The chain couples TRBV2 to TRBJ2-7, with D possibly TRBD1 on 5 matching bases. Germline assignment: CDR1 SNHLY and CDR2 FYNNEI. The CDR3 is 15 residues long. Trimming took off 11 bases at V and 0 bases at J, with 20 bases between the two ends.

This chain links TRBV28 with TRBJ2-4; no definite D call. CDR1 is MDHEN and CDR2 is SYDVKM in the germline V gene. The ends were cut back, 4 bases at V and 4 bases at J, with 8 bases in the middle. This CDR3 is built from 13 residues. CDR3 in amino acids: CASSSWGKNIQYF. The DNA of the CDR3 is TGTGCCAGCAGTTCCTGGGGAAAAAACATTCAGTACTTC.

The chain uses TRBV5-1 and TRBJ1-2, with TRBD1 matching 8 bases. After removal of 3 bases from V and 7 bases from J, the junction contained 11 bases not matched to a gene. Looked up from germline, CDR1 is SGHRS and CDR2 is YFSETQ. This CDR3 contains 15 residues. In DNA form, the CDR3 reads TGCGCCAGCAGCTCGGCCGGGACAGGAGTTCGTGGCTACACCTTC. As protein: CASSSAGTGVRGYTF.

This clone came up a few times. The chain joins TRBV7-9 to TRBJ2-1; D possibly corresponds to TRBD2 (7 bases). V was cut by 3 bases and J by 5 bases, with 23 bases left in between. The V gene's germline CDR1 is SEHNR and CDR2 FQNEAQ (reference sequence). CDR3 length equals 18 residues. In DNA form, the CDR3 reads TGTGCCAGCAGCTTGTCTGGGAGGGCCAGGGGAGGGGACAATGAGCAGTTCTTC. As protein: CASSLSGRARGGDNEQFF.

J is TRBJ1-1 and V is TRBV5-1; D is unresolved. This CDR3 contains 13 residues. Germline CDR1 is SGHRS and CDR2 is YFSETQ. Between the trimmed V and J ends, which lost 2 bases and 7 bases, there was a span of 12 bases. CDR3 region: CASSFGGHNEAFF. Here the CDR3 DNA reads TGCGCCAGCAGCTTTGGTGGGCACAATGAAGCTTTCTTT.